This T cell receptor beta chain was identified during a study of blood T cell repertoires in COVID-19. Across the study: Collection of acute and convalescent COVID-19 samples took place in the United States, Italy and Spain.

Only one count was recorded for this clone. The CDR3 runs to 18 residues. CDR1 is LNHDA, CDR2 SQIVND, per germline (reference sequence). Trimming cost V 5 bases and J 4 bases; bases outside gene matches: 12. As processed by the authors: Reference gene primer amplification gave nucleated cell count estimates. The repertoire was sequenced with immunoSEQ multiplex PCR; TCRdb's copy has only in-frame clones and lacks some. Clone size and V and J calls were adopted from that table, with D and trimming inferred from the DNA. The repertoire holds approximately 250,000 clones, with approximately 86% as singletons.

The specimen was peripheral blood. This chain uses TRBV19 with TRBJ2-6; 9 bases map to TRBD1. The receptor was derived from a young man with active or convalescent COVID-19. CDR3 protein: CASSSIGDRGTGANVLTF. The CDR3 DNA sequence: TGTGCCAGTAGTTCCATAGGCGACAGGGGGACCGGGGCCAACGTCCTGACTTTC.